The rows below give T cell receptor beta chains drawn from one sample of a study of cytomegalovirus exposure and HLA in healthy donors. This table comes from immunoSEQ multiplex PCR, and its TCRdb copy is limited to in-frame clones, with some not included. The table lists 130,000 to 150,000 clones, 70% to 80% of them singletons. The sample consisted of PBMCs. These receptors were taken from a woman in her 50s in good health and CMV-seronegative. CDR3s include the opening cysteine and the closing phenylalanine or tryptophan. The D gene is left open where the match is weak. The size field is filled for only some rows; it gives once, few, many or a size class.

V	size	D	J	DNA	CDR3
TRBV11-1	.	.	TRBJ1-6	TGTGCCAGCAGCCGGACGGGGAATAATTCACCCCTCCACTTT	CASSRTGNNSPLHF
TRBV4-2	.	.	TRBJ2-5	TGTGCCAGCAGCCAAGCAGGGGCGTACCAAGAGACCCAGTACTTC	CASSQAGAYQETQYF
TRBV7-8	.	TRBD1	TRBJ2-7	TGTGCCAGCAGCTTAGGAAACAGGGGGGTTCCCTACGAGCAGTACTTC	CASSLGNRGVPYEQYF
TRBV5-6	.	TRBD2	TRBJ2-1	TGTGCCAGCAGCCGACTAGCGGGGGCTGAGAATGAGCAGTTCTTC	CASSRLAGAENEQFF
TRBV27	.	TRBD1	TRBJ1-4	TGTGCCAGCAGTCGGGGGGGGGACAGGGTTGAAAAACTGTTTTTT	CASSRGGDRVEKLFF
TRBV28	few	.	TRBJ2-3	TGTGCCAGCACCCCGAGGGGGGGACGTAACCCCACAGATACGCAGTATTTT	CASTPRGGRNPTDTQYF
TRBV9	.	.	TRBJ1-4	TGTGCCAGCAGCGTAGTTAGTCCCCCTGCAACTAATGAAAAACTGTTTTTT	CASSVVSPPATNEKLFF
TRBV4-2	.	.	TRBJ1-2	TGTGCCAGCCGCCTAGGACCCTCGGAGGGGGGCTACACCTTC	CASRLGPSEGGYTF
TRBV4-3	few	.	TRBJ1-5	TGCGCCAGCAGCCAAGGCGCAGGGGAACCGTATCAGCCCCAGCATTTT	CASSQGAGEPYQPQHF
TRBV4-3	few	TRBD1	TRBJ2-7	TGCGCCAGCAGCCAAGGACCGGACAGGCGTTCCTACGAGCAGTACTTC	CASSQGPDRRSYEQYF
TRBV5-1	few	TRBD1	TRBJ2-5	TGCGCCAGCAGCACCTTACAGGGGGCAGGGCAAGAGACCCAGTACTTC	CASSTLQGAGQETQYF
TRBV7-8	.	TRBD1	TRBJ2-7	TGTGCCAGCAGCCCCGGACAGGGTTTATACGAGCAGTACTTC	CASSPGQGLYEQYF
TRBV7-2	.	TRBD1	TRBJ2-7	TGTGCCAGCAGCTTAAGGGACAGGGGCGAGCAGTACTTC	CASSLRDRGEQYF
TRBV5-1	.	TRBD1	TRBJ1-2	TGCGCCAGCAGCTTGATGTCCGGACAGGGGAGCTACTTC	CASSLMSGQGSYF
TRBV21-1	.	.	TRBJ1-1	TGTGCCAGCAGCAACCACCGCAGGCTGAACACTGAAGCTTTCTTT	CASSNHRRLNTEAFF
TRBV29-1	.	.	TRBJ2-3	TGCAGCCTTAGACGGGGCACAGATACGCAGTATTTT	CSLRRGTDTQYF
TRBV6-5	.	.	TRBJ2-2	TGTGCCAGCAGTGTAATACCGAGGGGGGGCGGGGAGCTGTTTTTT	CASSVIPRGGGELFF
TRBV5-1	.	TRBD1	TRBJ1-2	TGCGCCAGCAGCGCCACCGGGGACAGATTGAATGGCTACACCTTC	CASSATGDRLNGYTF
TRBV27	few	.	TRBJ2-7	TGTGCCAGCAGTTCATCGGGACACAGCTCCTACGAGCAGTACTTC	CASSSSGHSSYEQYF
TRBV6-5	.	TRBD1	TRBJ1-1	TGTGCCATCCGACAGGGGAAGAACACTGAAGCTTTCTTT	CAIRQGKNTEAFF
TRBV6-1	.	.	TRBJ1-5	TGTGCCAGCAGTGAATTTTTAGGGGCAGGGCCCCAGCATTTT	CASSEFLGAGPQHF
TRBV2	.	TRBD2	TRBJ2-7	TGTGCCAGCAGTGATAGTAAGGTAGCGGGGGACGCTACCTACGAGCAGTACTTC	CASSDSKVAGDATYEQYF
TRBV27	.	TRBD2	TRBJ2-7	TGTGCCAGCAGTTTATGGTTTAGCGGGGGGCTCTACGAGCAGTACTTC	CASSLWFSGGLYEQYF
TRBV2	.	TRBD1	TRBJ2-1	TGTGCCAGCACAGAACACAGGGGCGGGAATGAGCAGTTCTTC	CASTEHRGGNEQFF
TRBV25-1	.	TRBD1	TRBJ1-2	TGTGCCAGCAGTGAGTACAGGGGGCAGACCTATGGCTACACCTTC	CASSEYRGQTYGYTF
TRBV7-6	.	.	TRBJ2-1	TGTGCCAGCAGCTTAGAGTGGAGGGAGCAGTTCTTC	CASSLEWREQFF
TRBV5-6	.	TRBD1	TRBJ1-2	TGTGCCAGCAGCCCCCTACTCAGGACAGGGCAGGGGAACTATGGCTACACCTTC	CASSPLLRTGQGNYGYTF
TRBV30	.	.	TRBJ2-1	TGTGCCTGGAGTAGGGAGACCCAGGGGGAGCAGTTCTTC	CAWSRETQGEQFF
TRBV19	.	.	TRBJ1-2	TGTGCCAGTAGTATTTCCGGCAGGGCAAACTATGGCTACACCTTC	CASSISGRANYGYTF
TRBV12-5	few	TRBD1	TRBJ1-3	TGTGCTAGTGGTTTGGTTTCCGGGACAGACCCGACCAAACGCTCTGGAAACACCATATATTTT	CASGLVSGTDPTKRSGNTIYF
TRBV9	few	.	TRBJ2-1	TGTGCCAGCAGCGTTTTCCCCTTCCCCTACAATGAGCAGTTCTTC	CASSVFPFPYNEQFF
TRBV2	.	.	TRBJ1-4	TGTGCCAGCAGTGAAGGGGGGGTGGCAACTAATGAAAAACTGTTTTTT	CASSEGGVATNEKLFF
TRBV7-9	.	.	TRBJ1-2	TGTGCCAGCAGCTTTCAGGGCCACTATGGCTACACCTTT	CASSFQGHYGYTF
TRBV18	.	TRBD1	TRBJ1-1	TGTGCCAGCTCACCCGGACAGGGGAGAGACACTGAAGCTTTCTTT	CASSPGQGRDTEAFF